A selection of T cell receptor beta chains follows, all from one sample in a study of PD-1 blockade in mismatch repair-deficient tumors. Clones were read by immunoSEQ multiplex PCR, and TCRdb kept only the in-frame ones, dropping some. The sample includes 100,000 to 150,000 clones, roughly 86% of them seen just once. This sample comprised peripheral blood, obtained 44 weeks after starting pembrolizumab. The source is an adult with mismatch repair-deficient cancer. Each CDR3 is given with its conserved first and last residue. A D gene is named only where the DNA matches it firmly. Size is omitted from some rows. Given values are once, few, many or a class for expanded clones.

J gene: TRBJ2-3
V gene: TRBV29-1
D gene: .
clone size: .
CDR3 DNA: TGCAGCGTTGAAGGAATGCCGTCCGCAGATACGCAGTATTTT
CDR3 protein: CSVEGMPSADTQYF

J gene: TRBJ1-1
V gene: TRBV9
D gene: .
clone size: .
CDR3 DNA: TGTGCCAGCAGCGTAGCTATGAACACTGAAGCTTTCTTT
CDR3 protein: CASSVAMNTEAFF

J gene: TRBJ1-2
V gene: TRBV19
D gene: .
clone size: .
CDR3 DNA: TGTGCCAGTAGTCCCCCCGCCCGGTACTATGGCTACACCTTC
CDR3 protein: CASSPPARYYGYTF

J gene: TRBJ2-2
V gene: TRBV27
D gene: TRBD1
clone size: few
CDR3 DNA: TGTGCCAGCTCCGGGACAGGTCTCACCGGGGAGCTGTTTTTT
CDR3 protein: CASSGTGLTGELFF

J gene: TRBJ2-3
V gene: TRBV29-1
D gene: .
clone size: .
CDR3 DNA: TGCAGCGTTGAGGGACCGGGAGTGATCACAGATACGCAGTATTTT
CDR3 protein: CSVEGPGVITDTQYF

J gene: TRBJ2-5
V gene: TRBV9
D gene: .
clone size: .
CDR3 DNA: TGTGCCAGCAGCGTAGGTTCAGGGGTGGAGACCCAGTACTTC
CDR3 protein: CASSVGSGVETQYF

J gene: TRBJ2-1
V gene: TRBV15
D gene: .
clone size: .
CDR3 DNA: TGTGCCTCAGGGGGGTCCTACAATGAGCAGTTCTTC
CDR3 protein: CASGGSYNEQFF

J gene: TRBJ1-2
V gene: TRBV5-6
D gene: TRBD1
clone size: .
CDR3 DNA: TGTGCCAGCAGCTTGGAGGGACAGTTAGCCAACTATGGCTACACCTTC
CDR3 protein: CASSLEGQLANYGYTF

J gene: TRBJ2-7
V gene: TRBV6-5
D gene: TRBD2
clone size: .
CDR3 DNA: TGTGCCAGCAGACGCGGGAGCACCCACGAGCAGTACTTC
CDR3 protein: CASRRGSTHEQYF

J gene: TRBJ2-1
V gene: TRBV4-1
D gene: .
clone size: .
CDR3 DNA: TGCGCCAGCACAGGCTCCTACAATGAGCAGTTCTTC
CDR3 protein: CASTGSYNEQFF

J gene: TRBJ1-2
V gene: TRBV2
D gene: TRBD1
clone size: .
CDR3 DNA: TGTGCCAGCACCCAACAGGGGACCGTCTATGGCTACACCTTC
CDR3 protein: CASTQQGTVYGYTF

J gene: TRBJ2-7
V gene: TRBV5-6
D gene: .
clone size: .
CDR3 DNA: TGTGCCAGCAGCTTTTCAGGGATTGGGGGCGAGCAGTACTTC
CDR3 protein: CASSFSGIGGEQYF

J gene: TRBJ2-1
V gene: TRBV2
D gene: .
clone size: .
CDR3 DNA: TGTGCCAGCAGTGAAGCGTACGGGTACAATGAGCAGTTCTTC
CDR3 protein: CASSEAYGYNEQFF

J gene: TRBJ2-1
V gene: TRBV10-3
D gene: .
clone size: .
CDR3 DNA: TGTGCCATCAGTGAGTCGTCGGCGGTTACTACTTACAATGAGCAGTTCTTC
CDR3 protein: CAISESSAVTTYNEQFF

J gene: TRBJ2-7
V gene: TRBV4-2
D gene: .
clone size: few
CDR3 DNA: TGTGCCAGCAGCCAAGAGCCCACTAGCGAGCAGTACTTC
CDR3 protein: CASSQEPTSEQYF

J gene: TRBJ2-7
V gene: TRBV5-1
D gene: TRBD1
clone size: .
CDR3 DNA: TGCGCCAGCAGCTATGCTGGCCTCCGGGACAGGAGAGAGTACGAGCAGTACTTC
CDR3 protein: CASSYAGLRDRREYEQYF

J gene: TRBJ2-1
V gene: TRBV5-6
D gene: TRBD2
clone size: .
CDR3 DNA: TGTGCCAGCAGCTTAATGGTAATAGCGGGAGGGCCAGGCTTCTTC
CDR3 protein: CASSLMVIAGGPGFF

J gene: TRBJ2-5
V gene: TRBV25-1
D gene: .
clone size: .
CDR3 DNA: TGTGCCAGCAGTGAATTAACGCATCAAGAGACCCAGTACTTC
CDR3 protein: CASSELTHQETQYF

J gene: TRBJ2-5
V gene: TRBV7-9
D gene: TRBD1
clone size: .
CDR3 DNA: TGTGCCAGCAGCCCGGCAGGGGGCGAAGAGACCCAGTACTTC
CDR3 protein: CASSPAGGEETQYF

J gene: TRBJ1-2
V gene: TRBV5-1
D gene: TRBD1
clone size: .
CDR3 DNA: TGCGCCAGCAGCTTGGGGCTAGGGGACAGGGAGAATGGCTACACCTTC
CDR3 protein: CASSLGLGDRENGYTF

J gene: TRBJ2-3
V gene: TRBV19
D gene: TRBD2
clone size: .
CDR3 DNA: TGTGCCAGTAGTCGAAGCAGCGGGAGGGCCGTGGATACGCAGTATTTT
CDR3 protein: CASSRSSGRAVDTQYF

J gene: TRBJ2-7
V gene: TRBV13
D gene: .
clone size: once
CDR3 DNA: TGTGCCAGCAGCTTAAGTGACATCCATACCTACGAGCAGTACTTC
CDR3 protein: CASSLSDIHTYEQYF

J gene: TRBJ2-7
V gene: TRBV11-3
D gene: TRBD1
clone size: .
CDR3 DNA: TGTGCCAGCAGCTCGACAGGGGGCCACTACGAGCAGTACTTC
CDR3 protein: CASSSTGGHYEQYF

J gene: TRBJ2-1
V gene: TRBV18
D gene: .
clone size: .
CDR3 DNA: TGTGCCAGCCTAGAACAGGGATACCGTGGGAATGAGCAGTTCTTC
CDR3 protein: CASLEQGYRGNEQFF

J gene: TRBJ2-1
V gene: TRBV6-4
D gene: .
clone size: few
CDR3 DNA: TGTGCCAGCAGTGACAGCTCCTACAATGAGCAGTTCTTC
CDR3 protein: CASSDSSYNEQFF

J gene: TRBJ1-4
V gene: TRBV27
D gene: .
clone size: .
CDR3 DNA: TGTGCCAGCAGTGGCGGTCAGTTCGAAAAACTGTTTTTT
CDR3 protein: CASSGGQFEKLFF

J gene: TRBJ2-1
V gene: TRBV4-1
D gene: TRBD2
clone size: .
CDR3 DNA: TGCGCCAGCAGCCAACCGACTAGCGGGACTTACAATGAGCAGTTCTTC
CDR3 protein: CASSQPTSGTYNEQFF

J gene: TRBJ2-3
V gene: TRBV4-2
D gene: .
clone size: .
CDR3 DNA: TGTGCCAGCAGCCAAGATCCCAGCGGCACAGATACGCAGTATTTT
CDR3 protein: CASSQDPSGTDTQYF

J gene: TRBJ2-7
V gene: TRBV4-3
D gene: .
clone size: .
CDR3 DNA: TGCGCCAGCAGCCAAGTCCTAGGGCCCAACGAGCAGTACTTC
CDR3 protein: CASSQVLGPNEQYF

J gene: TRBJ1-1
V gene: TRBV6-6
D gene: .
clone size: few
CDR3 DNA: TGTGCCAGCAGACACATGAACACTGAAGCTTTCTTT
CDR3 protein: CASRHMNTEAFF

J gene: TRBJ2-2
V gene: TRBV9
D gene: .
clone size: .
CDR3 DNA: TGTGCCAGCAGCAAGCCCTTAGTGGGAGAAAGGCCCGGGGAGCTGTTTTTT
CDR3 protein: CASSKPLVGERPGELFF

J gene: TRBJ2-6
V gene: TRBV18
D gene: .
clone size: .
CDR3 DNA: TGTGCCAGCTCACCGGCTAGGGGTGCTGGGGCCAACGTCCTGACTTTC
CDR3 protein: CASSPARGAGANVLTF

J gene: TRBJ2-3
V gene: TRBV9
D gene: TRBD2
clone size: .
CDR3 DNA: TGTGCCAGCAGCGTAGAAGGTAGCGGGAGCCTCAGCACAGATACGCAGTATTTT
CDR3 protein: CASSVEGSGSLSTDTQYF

J gene: TRBJ2-5
V gene: TRBV7-9
D gene: .
clone size: .
CDR3 DNA: TGTGCCAGCAGCCGAGGGCTAGCGGGACAGGGAGAGACCCAGTACTTC
CDR3 protein: CASSRGLAGQGETQYF

J gene: TRBJ2-4
V gene: TRBV7-2
D gene: TRBD2
clone size: .
CDR3 DNA: TGTGCCAGCAGCTTAGAGGCCAGCGGGAGGGCGGGAGCCAAAAACATTCAGTACTTC
CDR3 protein: CASSLEASGRAGAKNIQYF

J gene: TRBJ2-7
V gene: TRBV28
D gene: .
clone size: once
CDR3 DNA: TGTGCCAGCAGTTCCAACGTCGGGAAGGGGAAGGAGTTCCCTTTCGAGCAGTACTTC
CDR3 protein: CASSSNVGKGKEFPFEQYF

J gene: TRBJ1-2
V gene: TRBV6-5
D gene: TRBD1
clone size: few
CDR3 DNA: TGTGCCAGCAGTACTGACAGGGTCCGTGCCTACACCTTC
CDR3 protein: CASSTDRVRAYTF

J gene: TRBJ2-7
V gene: TRBV6-1
D gene: TRBD2
clone size: .
CDR3 DNA: TGTGCCAGCAGGGGACTAGGTGCCCCCTACGAGCAGTACTTC
CDR3 protein: CASRGLGAPYEQYF

J gene: TRBJ2-1
V gene: TRBV14
D gene: TRBD2
clone size: .
CDR3 DNA: TGTGCCAGCAGCCAAACCGGGACTAGTGAAAATGAGCAGTTCTTC
CDR3 protein: CASSQTGTSENEQFF

J gene: TRBJ2-6
V gene: TRBV18
D gene: TRBD1
clone size: .
CDR3 DNA: TGTGCCAGCTCGACAGGGCTCCCCTCTGGGGCCAACGTCCTGACTTTC
CDR3 protein: CASSTGLPSGANVLTF

J gene: TRBJ1-5
V gene: TRBV12-2
D gene: .
clone size: once
CDR3 DNA: TGTGCAAGTCGCTCCCCGGACAGGGCGAGTCAGCCCCAGCATTTT
CDR3 protein: CASRSPDRASQPQHF